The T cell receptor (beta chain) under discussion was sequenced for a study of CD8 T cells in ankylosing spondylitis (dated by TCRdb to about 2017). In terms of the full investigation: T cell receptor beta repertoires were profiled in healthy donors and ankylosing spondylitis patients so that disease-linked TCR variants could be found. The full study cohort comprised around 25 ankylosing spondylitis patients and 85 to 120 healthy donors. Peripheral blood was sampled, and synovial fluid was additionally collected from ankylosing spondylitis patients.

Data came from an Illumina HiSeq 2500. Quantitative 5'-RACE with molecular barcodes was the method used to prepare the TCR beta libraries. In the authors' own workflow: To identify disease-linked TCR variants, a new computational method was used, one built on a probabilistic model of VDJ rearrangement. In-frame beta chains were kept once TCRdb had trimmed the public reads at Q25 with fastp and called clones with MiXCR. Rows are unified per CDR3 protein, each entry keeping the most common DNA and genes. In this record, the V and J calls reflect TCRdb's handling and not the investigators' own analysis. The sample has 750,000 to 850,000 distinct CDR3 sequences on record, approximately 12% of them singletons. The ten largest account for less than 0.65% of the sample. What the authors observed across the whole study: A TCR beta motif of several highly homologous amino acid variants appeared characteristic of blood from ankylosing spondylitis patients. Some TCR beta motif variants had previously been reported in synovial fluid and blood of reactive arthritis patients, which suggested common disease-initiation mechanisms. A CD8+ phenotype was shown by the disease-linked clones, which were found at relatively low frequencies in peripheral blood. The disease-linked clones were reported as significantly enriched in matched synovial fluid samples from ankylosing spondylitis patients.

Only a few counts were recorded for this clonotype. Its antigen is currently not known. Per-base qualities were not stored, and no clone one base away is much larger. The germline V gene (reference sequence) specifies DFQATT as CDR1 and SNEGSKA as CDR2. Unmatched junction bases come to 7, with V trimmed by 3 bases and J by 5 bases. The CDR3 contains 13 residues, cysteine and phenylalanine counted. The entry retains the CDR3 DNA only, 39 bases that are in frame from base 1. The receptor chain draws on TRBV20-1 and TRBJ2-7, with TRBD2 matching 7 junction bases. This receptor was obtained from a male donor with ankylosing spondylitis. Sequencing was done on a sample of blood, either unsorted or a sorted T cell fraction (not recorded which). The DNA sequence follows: TGCAGTGCTAGCAAGACTAGCAGGGACGAGCAGTACTTC. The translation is CSASKTSRDEQYF.